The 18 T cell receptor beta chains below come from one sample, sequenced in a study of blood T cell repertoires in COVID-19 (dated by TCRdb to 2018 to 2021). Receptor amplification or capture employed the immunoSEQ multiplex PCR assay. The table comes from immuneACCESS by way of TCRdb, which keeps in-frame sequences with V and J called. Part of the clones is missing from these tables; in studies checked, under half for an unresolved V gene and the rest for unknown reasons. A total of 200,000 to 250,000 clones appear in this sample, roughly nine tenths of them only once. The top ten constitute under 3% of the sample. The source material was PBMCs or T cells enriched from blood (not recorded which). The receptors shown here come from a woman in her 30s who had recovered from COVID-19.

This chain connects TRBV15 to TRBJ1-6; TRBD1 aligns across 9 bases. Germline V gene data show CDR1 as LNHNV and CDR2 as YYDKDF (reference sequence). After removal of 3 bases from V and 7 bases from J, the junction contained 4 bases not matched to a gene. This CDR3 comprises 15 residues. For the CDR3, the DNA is TGTGCCACCAGCAGGGGGACAGGGTGGAATTCACCCCTCCACTTT. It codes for CATSRGTGWNSPLHF.

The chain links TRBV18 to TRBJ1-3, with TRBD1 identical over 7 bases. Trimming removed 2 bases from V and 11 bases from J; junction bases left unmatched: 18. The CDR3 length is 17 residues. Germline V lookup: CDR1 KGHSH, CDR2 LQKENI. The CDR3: CASSPSTDRVSLSAIYF. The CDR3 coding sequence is TGTGCCAGCTCACCATCTACAGACAGGGTCTCGCTTTCGGCCATATATTTT.

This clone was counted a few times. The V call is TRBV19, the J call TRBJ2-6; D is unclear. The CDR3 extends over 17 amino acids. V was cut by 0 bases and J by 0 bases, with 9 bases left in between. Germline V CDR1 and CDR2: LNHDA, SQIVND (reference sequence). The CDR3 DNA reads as TGTGCCAGTAGTATAGATCGGCCGGGCTCTGGGGCCAACGTCCTGACTTTC. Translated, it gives CASSIDRPGSGANVLTF.

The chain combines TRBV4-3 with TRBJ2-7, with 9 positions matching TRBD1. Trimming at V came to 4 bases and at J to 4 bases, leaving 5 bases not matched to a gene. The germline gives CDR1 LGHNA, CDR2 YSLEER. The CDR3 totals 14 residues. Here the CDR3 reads CASSPGTGRYEQYF. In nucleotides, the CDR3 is TGCGCCAGCAGCCCAGGGACAGGGAGATACGAGCAGTACTTC.

CDR3 loop: CASSQGQGGNTEAFF. In DNA, the CDR3 is TGTGCCAGCAGCCAAGGACAGGGCGGGAACACTGAAGCTTTCTTT. The chain employs TRBV4-2 and TRBJ1-1, with TRBD1 matching over 7 bases. The CDR3 covers 15 residues. Trimming removed 1 base from V and 1 base from J; junction bases left unmatched: 3. Germline V gene data show CDR1 as LGHNA and CDR2 as YNFKEQ.

This chain's CDR3 is CASSIRGRGAPNTEAFF. The CDR3, as DNA: TGTGCCAGTAGTATTAGAGGCAGGGGCGCTCCGAACACTGAAGCTTTCTTT. The chain is built from TRBV19 and TRBJ1-1; weak D call: TRBD1 (6 bases). V was pared by 3 bases and J by 1 base, with 18 bases between. The CDR3 totals 17 residues. From germline, CDR1 is LNHDA and CDR2 SQIVND (reference sequence).

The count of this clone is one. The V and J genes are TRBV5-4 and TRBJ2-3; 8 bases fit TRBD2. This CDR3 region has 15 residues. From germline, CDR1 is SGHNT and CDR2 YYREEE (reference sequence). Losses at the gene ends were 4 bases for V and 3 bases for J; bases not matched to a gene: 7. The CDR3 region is CASSLTSGDTDTQYF. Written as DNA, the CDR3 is TGTGCCAGCAGCCTTACTAGCGGAGATACAGATACGCAGTATTTT.

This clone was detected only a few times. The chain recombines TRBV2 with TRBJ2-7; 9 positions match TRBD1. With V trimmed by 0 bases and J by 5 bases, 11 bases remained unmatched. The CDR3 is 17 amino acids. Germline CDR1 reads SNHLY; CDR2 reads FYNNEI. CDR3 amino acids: CASSEALVGDRENEQYF. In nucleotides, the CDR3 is TGTGCCAGCAGTGAAGCGCTTGTCGGGGACAGGGAGAACGAGCAGTACTTC.

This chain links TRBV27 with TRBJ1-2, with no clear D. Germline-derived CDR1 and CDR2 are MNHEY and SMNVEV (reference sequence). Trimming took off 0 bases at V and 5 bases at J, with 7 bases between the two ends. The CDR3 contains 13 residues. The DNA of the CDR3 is TGTGCCAGCAGTTTATCTGTACTTTATGGCTACACCTTC. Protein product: CASSLSVLYGYTF.

This CDR3 is CSVLTSGGAEEQFF. CDR3 nucleotide sequence: TGCAGCGTTCTGACTAGCGGGGGGGCAGAGGAGCAGTTCTTC. The chain employs TRBV29-1 and TRBJ2-1, with 14 bases that match TRBD2. This CDR3 comprises 14 residues. From germline, CDR1 is SQVTM and CDR2 ANQGSEA. J lost 10 bases, V lost 5 bases, and 7 bases had no gene match.

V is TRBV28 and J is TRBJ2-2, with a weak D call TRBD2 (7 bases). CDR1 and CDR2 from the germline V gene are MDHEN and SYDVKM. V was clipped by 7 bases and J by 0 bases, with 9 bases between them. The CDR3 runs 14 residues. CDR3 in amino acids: CASTGGPNTGELFF. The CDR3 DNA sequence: TGTGCCAGCACCGGGGGGCCGAACACCGGGGAGCTGTTTTTT.

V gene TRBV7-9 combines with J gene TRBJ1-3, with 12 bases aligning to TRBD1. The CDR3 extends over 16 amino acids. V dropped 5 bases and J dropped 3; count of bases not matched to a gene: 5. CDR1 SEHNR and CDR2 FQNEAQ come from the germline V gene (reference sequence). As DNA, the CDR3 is TGTGCCAGCAGCCCGGGACAGGGGGCTTATGGAAACACCATATATTTT. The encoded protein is CASSPGQGAYGNTIYF.

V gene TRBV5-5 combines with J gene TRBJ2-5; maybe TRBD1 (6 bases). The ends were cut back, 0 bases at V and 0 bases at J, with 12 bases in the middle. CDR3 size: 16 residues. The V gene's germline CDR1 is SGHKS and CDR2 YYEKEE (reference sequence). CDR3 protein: CASSLAQTGYQETQYF. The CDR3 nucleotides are TGTGCCAGCAGCTTGGCCCAAACAGGGTACCAAGAGACCCAGTACTTC.

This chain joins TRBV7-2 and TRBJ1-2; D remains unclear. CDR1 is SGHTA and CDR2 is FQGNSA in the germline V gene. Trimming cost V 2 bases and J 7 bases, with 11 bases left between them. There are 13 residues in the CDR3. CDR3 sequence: CASSLQRQGGYTF. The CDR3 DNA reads TGTGCCAGCAGCTTACAACGACAAGGTGGCTACACCTTC.

CDR3 sequence: CASTHYRDILMNTEAFF. Written as DNA, the CDR3 is TGTGCCAGCACCCACTACCGGGACATACTGATGAACACTGAAGCTTTCTTT. This sequence joins TRBV14 and TRBJ1-1, with TRBD1 as a possible D gene (6 bases). The length of the CDR3 is 17 residues. CDR1 SGHDN and CDR2 FVKESK come from the germline V gene. Trimming shortened V by 7 bases and J by 0 bases, and 21 bases separated the two germline ends.

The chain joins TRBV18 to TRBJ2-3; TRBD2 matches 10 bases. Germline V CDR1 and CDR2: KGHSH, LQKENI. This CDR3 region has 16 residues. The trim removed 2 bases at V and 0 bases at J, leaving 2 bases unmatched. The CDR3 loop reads CASSPIAGGSTDTQYF. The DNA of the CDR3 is TGTGCCAGCTCACCAATAGCGGGGGGAAGCACAGATACGCAGTATTTT.

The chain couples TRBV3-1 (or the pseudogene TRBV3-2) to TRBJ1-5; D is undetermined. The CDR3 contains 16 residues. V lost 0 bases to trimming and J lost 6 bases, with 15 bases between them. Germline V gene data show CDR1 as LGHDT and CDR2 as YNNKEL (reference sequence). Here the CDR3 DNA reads TGTGCCAGCAGCCAAGACGTAGGCGGGTTGGGTCAGCCCCAGCATTTT. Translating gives CASSQDVGGLGQPQHF.

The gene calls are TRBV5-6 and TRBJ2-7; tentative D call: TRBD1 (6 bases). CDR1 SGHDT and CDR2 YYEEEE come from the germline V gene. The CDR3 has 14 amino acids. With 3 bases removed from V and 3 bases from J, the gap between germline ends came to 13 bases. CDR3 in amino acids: CASSSIRQVYEQYF. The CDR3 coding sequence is TGTGCCAGCAGCTCGATTAGACAGGTCTACGAGCAGTACTTC.